This TCR beta chain was obtained from a study of beta chain features in type 1 diabetes. Of the isolated RNA, all was reverse transcribed, and so the sequenced material was expressed TCRB transcripts. Mean read depth for naive, central memory and regulatory T cell samples was about 3.6 million reads. Some clones are missing from TCRdb's copy, which holds only in-frame ones; the method was immunoSEQ multiplex PCR. Of roughly 230,000 clones in the sample, over 7.5% were seen once. V lost 5 bases to trimming and J lost 4 bases, with 23 bases between them. Looked up from germline, CDR1 is SGHVS and CDR2 is FNYEAQ. This CDR3 region has 17 residues.

The chain is built from TRBV7-6 and TRBJ1-2, with a weak D call TRBD1 (6 bases). The specimen sequenced was naive CD4+ T cells from blood. This receptor was taken from a woman younger than 30 in good health. The CDR3 nucleotides read TGTGCCAGCAGCCCCGATCCCGCGGGGGCAGACGGCTATGGCTACACCTTC. Amino acid sequence: CASSPDPAGADGYGYTF.